Sequencing of this T cell receptor (beta chain) was carried out in a study of neurological immune-mediated disorders. As to time point: longitudinal time-point 2. It was from 2 million PBMCs stored at -80 C that the unsorted libraries were obtained. Trimming left V 4 bases short and J 4 bases short, with 13 bases between. The CDR3 runs to 14 residues. TCRdb recomputed calls from the 5' RACE reads with MiXCR, one row per CDR3 protein. The data contain about 66,000 distinct CDR3 sequences, more than 8% of them singletons. This clonotype has at least ten counts. Sequencing was carried out using PBMCs. The receptor comes from a man aged 25 to 45 in good health. The genes are TRBV12-3 or TRBV12-4 and TRBJ2-5; the D gene is possibly TRBD1 (6 bases). The CDR3 coding sequence is TGTGCCAGCAGTTCACCGGGACAACCAGAGACCCAGTACTTC. This translates into CASSSPGQPETQYF.